This is a list of T cell receptor beta chains from one sample in a study of radiotherapy plus CTLA-4 blockade in lung cancer. Using immunoSEQ multiplex PCR, the repertoire was profiled, and TCRdb retains in-frame clones only, with some absent. The table has about 35,000 clones, more than 80% seen once. The specimen comprised peripheral blood, sampled from a patient treated with radiotherapy plus ipilimumab. The receptors were gathered from a human donor with non-small cell lung cancer who had stable disease on radiotherapy plus ipilimumab. Both conserved end residues are part of each CDR3. The order of the fields is clone size, CDR3 length, J gene, V gene, D gene, CDR3 protein, CDR3 DNA. A D gene is named only where the DNA matches it firmly. Only part of the rows carry a size: once, few, many, or a class if the clone is expanded.

abundance: -; len: 15; j_gene: TRBJ1-5; v_gene: TRBV10-1; d_gene: -; CDR3aa: CASRTQLNSNQPQHF; CDR3nt: TGCGCCAGCAGGACACAGCTAAATAGCAATCAGCCCCAGCATTTT
abundance: few; len: 16; j_gene: TRBJ1-1; v_gene: TRBV4-3; d_gene: TRBD1; CDR3aa: CASSQTPGQVNTEAFF; CDR3nt: TGCGCCAGCAGCCAGACCCCGGGACAGGTGAACACTGAAGCTTTCTTT
abundance: -; len: 13; j_gene: TRBJ2-6; v_gene: TRBV27; d_gene: -; CDR3aa: CASSLSRDNVLTF; CDR3nt: TGTGCCAGCAGTTTAAGTCGGGACAACGTCCTGACTTTC
abundance: -; len: 16; j_gene: TRBJ1-4; v_gene: TRBV5-1; d_gene: -; CDR3aa: CASSLRRPGTNEKLFF; CDR3nt: TGCGCCAGCAGCTTGAGGCGGCCCGGTACTAATGAAAAACTGTTTTTT
abundance: -; len: 15; j_gene: TRBJ2-2; v_gene: TRBV5-4; d_gene: TRBD2; CDR3aa: CASSPSAGATGELFF; CDR3nt: TGTGCCAGCAGTCCATCAGCGGGAGCCACCGGGGAGCTGTTTTTT
abundance: once; len: 15; j_gene: TRBJ2-1; v_gene: TRBV7-8; d_gene: -; CDR3aa: CASSLEVASYNEQFF; CDR3nt: TGTGCCAGCAGCTTAGAAGTAGCGTCTTACAATGAGCAGTTCTTC
abundance: -; len: 18; j_gene: TRBJ2-7; v_gene: TRBV4-1; d_gene: -; CDR3aa: CASSRLLLTTGETYEQYF; CDR3nt: TGCGCCAGCAGCCGATTACTCCTAACGACAGGAGAAACCTACGAGCAGTACTTC
abundance: -; len: 15; j_gene: TRBJ2-7; v_gene: TRBV5-1; d_gene: -; CDR3aa: CASSLDRVADYEQYF; CDR3nt: TGCGCCAGCAGCTTGGATAGGGTAGCGGACTACGAGCAGTACTTC
abundance: -; len: 14; j_gene: TRBJ2-5; v_gene: TRBV18; d_gene: -; CDR3aa: CASSPPWGLETQYF; CDR3nt: TGTGCCAGCTCACCACCATGGGGGCTAGAGACCCAGTACTTC
abundance: medium-sized; len: 14; j_gene: TRBJ2-7; v_gene: TRBV27; d_gene: -; CDR3aa: CASSPTGDSYEQYF; CDR3nt: TGTGCCAGCAGTCCGACGGGAGACAGCTACGAGCAGTACTTC
abundance: -; len: 12; j_gene: TRBJ2-2; v_gene: TRBV30; d_gene: -; CDR3aa: CAWTGITGELFF; CDR3nt: TGTGCCTGGACAGGTATCACCGGGGAGCTGTTTTTT
abundance: -; len: 15; j_gene: TRBJ1-4; v_gene: TRBV14; d_gene: TRBD1; CDR3aa: CASSPRTGTGEKLFF; CDR3nt: TGTGCCAGCAGCCCCCGGACAGGGACCGGTGAAAAACTGTTTTTT
abundance: -; len: 16; j_gene: TRBJ2-1; v_gene: TRBV5-1; d_gene: -; CDR3aa: CASSSGVVGGINEQFF; CDR3nt: TGCGCCAGCAGCTCGGGGGTGGTGGGAGGCATAAATGAGCAGTTCTTC
abundance: -; len: 13; j_gene: TRBJ2-7; v_gene: TRBV10-3; d_gene: -; CDR3aa: CAIKRDNSYEQYF; CDR3nt: TGTGCCATCAAAAGGGACAACTCCTACGAGCAGTACTTC
abundance: -; len: 13; j_gene: TRBJ2-7; v_gene: TRBV10-3; d_gene: -; CDR3aa: CAISVTESYEQYF; CDR3nt: TGTGCCATCAGTGTAACAGAGTCCTACGAGCAGTACTTC
abundance: -; len: 16; j_gene: TRBJ1-6; v_gene: TRBV7-9; d_gene: TRBD1; CDR3aa: CASNLDLTGGDSPLHF; CDR3nt: TGTGCCAGCAACCTCGATCTGACAGGGGGGGATTCACCCCTCCACTTT
abundance: -; len: 13; j_gene: TRBJ1-5; v_gene: TRBV19; d_gene: -; CDR3aa: CASADRTIQPQHF; CDR3nt: TGTGCCAGTGCAGACAGGACGATCCAGCCCCAGCATTTT
abundance: -; len: 14; j_gene: TRBJ1-4; v_gene: TRBV5-8; d_gene: TRBD1; CDR3aa: CASSFLRQGEKLFF; CDR3nt: TGTGCCAGCAGCTTCCTTCGACAGGGTGAAAAACTGTTTTTT
abundance: -; len: 13; j_gene: TRBJ2-7; v_gene: TRBV28; d_gene: -; CDR3aa: CASSLGRVGEQYF; CDR3nt: TGTGCCAGCAGTTTGGGCAGGGTCGGAGAGCAGTACTTC
abundance: once; len: 11; j_gene: TRBJ2-1; v_gene: TRBV20-1; d_gene: -; CDR3aa: CSARSGSGQFF; CDR3nt: TGCAGTGCTAGGTCTGGGAGTGGGCAGTTCTTC
abundance: once; len: 12; j_gene: TRBJ1-2; v_gene: TRBV5-1; d_gene: -; CDR3aa: CASSLSGDGYTF; CDR3nt: TGCGCCAGCAGCTTGTCAGGGGATGGCTACACCTTC
abundance: -; len: 14; j_gene: TRBJ1-2; v_gene: TRBV7-9; d_gene: TRBD1; CDR3aa: CASSSSRGLRGYTF; CDR3nt: TGTGCCAGCAGCTCCAGCAGGGGGTTACGTGGCTACACCTTC
abundance: -; len: 16; j_gene: TRBJ1-3; v_gene: TRBV9; d_gene: -; CDR3aa: CASSEWAGNSGNTIYF; CDR3nt: TGTGCCAGCAGCGAGTGGGCTGGCAACTCTGGAAACACCATATATTTT
abundance: few; len: 16; j_gene: TRBJ2-3; v_gene: TRBV27; d_gene: TRBD2; CDR3aa: CASRRGGQDSTDTQYF; CDR3nt: TGTGCCAGCAGACGGGGAGGGCAGGACAGCACAGATACGCAGTATTTT
abundance: -; len: 15; j_gene: TRBJ2-1; v_gene: TRBV15; d_gene: -; CDR3aa: CATSRMDSVGNEQFF; CDR3nt: TGTGCCACCAGCAGAATGGACAGTGTTGGCAATGAGCAGTTCTTC
abundance: -; len: 16; j_gene: TRBJ2-5; v_gene: TRBV28; d_gene: TRBD1; CDR3aa: CASGGIRQGVTETQYF; CDR3nt: TGTGCCAGCGGCGGGATAAGACAGGGGGTAACAGAGACCCAGTACTTC
abundance: -; len: 17; j_gene: TRBJ2-6; v_gene: TRBV19; d_gene: TRBD1; CDR3aa: CASSTGQGSSGANVLTF; CDR3nt: TGTGCCAGTAGTACAGGACAGGGAAGCTCTGGGGCCAACGTCCTGACTTTC
abundance: -; len: 16; j_gene: TRBJ1-6; v_gene: TRBV4-3; d_gene: TRBD1; CDR3aa: CASSPSHGTGYSPLHF; CDR3nt: TGCGCCAGCAGCCCATCTCACGGGACAGGGTATTCACCCCTCCACTTT
abundance: -; len: 19; j_gene: TRBJ2-6; v_gene: TRBV18; d_gene: TRBD1; CDR3aa: CASSPLPGQGALGANVLTF; CDR3nt: TGTGCCAGCTCACCACTTCCGGGACAGGGGGCGTTAGGGGCCAACGTCCTGACTTTC
abundance: -; len: 16; j_gene: TRBJ2-7; v_gene: TRBV27; d_gene: -; CDR3aa: CASSFGNPRSSYEQYF; CDR3nt: TGTGCCAGCAGTTTCGGAAATCCGAGGAGCTCCTACGAGCAGTACTTC
abundance: -; len: 17; j_gene: TRBJ2-2; v_gene: TRBV9; d_gene: -; CDR3aa: CASSVGVGAGHGGELFF; CDR3nt: TGTGCCAGCAGCGTAGGGGTGGGAGCTGGCCATGGCGGGGAGCTGTTTTTT
abundance: -; len: 15; j_gene: TRBJ2-7; v_gene: TRBV28; d_gene: -; CDR3aa: CASSSYSGSSYEQYF; CDR3nt: TGTGCCAGCAGTTCGTACTCCGGGAGCTCCTACGAGCAGTACTTC
abundance: -; len: 18; j_gene: TRBJ2-7; v_gene: TRBV11-2; d_gene: TRBD1; CDR3aa: CASSTPSRDRGRHREQYF; CDR3nt: TGTGCCAGCAGCACGCCGTCCCGGGACAGGGGTCGTCACCGCGAGCAGTACTTC
abundance: once; len: 17; j_gene: TRBJ1-2; v_gene: TRBV7-2; d_gene: -; CDR3aa: CASSLVAGSESIYGYTF; CDR3nt: TGTGCCAGCAGCTTAGTAGCAGGGTCTGAGTCGATCTATGGCTACACCTTC
abundance: few; len: 16; j_gene: TRBJ2-3; v_gene: TRBV15; d_gene: TRBD1; CDR3aa: CATSSERDSSTDTQYF; CDR3nt: TGTGCCACCAGCAGTGAAAGGGACAGCTCAACAGATACGCAGTATTTT
abundance: -; len: 14; j_gene: TRBJ2-3; v_gene: TRBV23-1; d_gene: -; CDR3aa: CASATMASTDTQYF; CDR3nt: TGCGCCAGTGCAACTATGGCCTCCACAGATACGCAGTATTTT
abundance: -; len: 17; j_gene: TRBJ2-7; v_gene: TRBV4-1; d_gene: TRBD2; CDR3aa: CASSQEDLAGGPDEQYF; CDR3nt: TGCGCCAGCAGCCAAGAGGACTTAGCGGGAGGGCCAGACGAGCAGTACTTC
abundance: -; len: 18; j_gene: TRBJ1-1; v_gene: TRBV10-3; d_gene: -; CDR3aa: CAISDLPGSRPMNTEAFF; CDR3nt: TGTGCCATCAGTGACTTACCGGGGTCCAGACCAATGAACACTGAAGCTTTCTTT
abundance: few; len: 16; j_gene: TRBJ2-7; v_gene: TRBV7-2; d_gene: TRBD2; CDR3aa: CASSLARAGEGHEQYF; CDR3nt: TGTGCCAGCAGCTTAGCCCGAGCGGGGGAGGGACACGAGCAGTACTTC
abundance: -; len: 16; j_gene: TRBJ2-5; v_gene: TRBV5-4; d_gene: TRBD2; CDR3aa: CASGIAQSGRGKTQYF; CDR3nt: TGTGCCAGCGGGATCGCTCAGAGCGGGAGGGGAAAGACCCAGTACTTC
abundance: -; len: 14; j_gene: TRBJ1-5; v_gene: TRBV6-6; d_gene: -; CDR3aa: CASSYAGNNQPQHF; CDR3nt: TGTGCCAGCAGTTACGCAGGGAACAATCAGCCCCAGCATTTT
abundance: -; len: 15; j_gene: TRBJ2-5; v_gene: TRBV18; d_gene: TRBD1; CDR3aa: CASSPLGTGGETQYF; CDR3nt: TGTGCCAGCTCACCCTTAGGGACAGGTGGAGAGACCCAGTACTTC